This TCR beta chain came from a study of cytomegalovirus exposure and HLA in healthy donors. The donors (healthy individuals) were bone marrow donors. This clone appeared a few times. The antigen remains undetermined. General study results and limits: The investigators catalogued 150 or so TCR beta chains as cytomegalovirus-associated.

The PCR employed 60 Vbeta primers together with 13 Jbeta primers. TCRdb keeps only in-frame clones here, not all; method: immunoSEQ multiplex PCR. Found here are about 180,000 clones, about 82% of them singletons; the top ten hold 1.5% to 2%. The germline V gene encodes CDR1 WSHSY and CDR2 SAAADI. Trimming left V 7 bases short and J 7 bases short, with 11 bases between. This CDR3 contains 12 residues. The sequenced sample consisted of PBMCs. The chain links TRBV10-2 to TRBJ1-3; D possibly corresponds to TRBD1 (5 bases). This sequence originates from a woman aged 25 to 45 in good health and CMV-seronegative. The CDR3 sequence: CASTSGGNTIYF. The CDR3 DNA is TGCGCCAGCACTTCGGGGGGGAACACCATATATTTT.